These 30 T cell receptor beta chains share one sample of origin, sequenced in a study of blood T cell repertoires in COVID-19 (dated by TCRdb to the early 2020s). The library relied on the immunoSEQ multiplex PCR assay. Imported from immuneACCESS, the table was reduced by TCRdb to in-frame sequences with V and J called. These copies leave out some clones; in studies compared against another copy, an unresolved V gene accounts for under half, and the cause of the remainder is not known. Present in this sample are 170,000 or so clones, roughly four fifths of which were seen just once. The ten biggest clones cover 7.6% of the sample. Input material: peripheral blood. Every receptor here comes from a woman in her 70s with COVID-19, enrolled during active disease.

This clone was picked up one time. The chain joins TRBV7-8 to TRBJ1-5, with 9 bases that match TRBD1. V lost 1 base to trimming and J lost 2 bases; unmatched junction nucleotides: 6. Germline assignment: CDR1 SGHVS and CDR2 FQNEAQ. This CDR3 spans 17 amino acids. The CDR3 coding sequence is TGTGCCAGCAGCTTAGGGACAGGGGATAGGCGCAATCAGCCCCAGCATTTT. Protein sequence: CASSLGTGDRRNQPQHF.

The chain links TRBV7-9 to TRBJ2-3, with 11 positions matching TRBD2. Germline CDR1 SEHNR, CDR2 FQNEAQ (reference sequence). The V gene end was trimmed by 5 bases and the J gene end by 0 bases; junction bases not matched to a gene: 13. The CDR3 spans 19 residues. CDR3 nucleotide sequence: TGTGCCAGCAGCCACGCCCTGACTAGCGGGATGTCTAGCACAGATACGCAGTATTTT. Protein product: CASSHALTSGMSSTDTQYF.

The J gene is TRBJ1-3, the V gene TRBV5-6, with 8 nucleotides matching TRBD1. Germline CDR1 and CDR2: SGHDT and YYEEEE. The CDR3 loop spans 14 amino acids. V gave up 4 bases and J gave up 3 bases; unmatched junction bases: 3. The CDR3 here is CASSNRGGGNTIYF. DNA of the CDR3: TGTGCCAGCAGCAACAGGGGGGGTGGAAACACCATATATTTT.

The chain joins TRBV18 to TRBJ2-7, with 8 positions matching TRBD1. CDR1 and CDR2 from the germline V gene are KGHSH and LQKENI. Losses at the gene ends were 3 bases for V and 3 bases for J; bases not matched to a gene: 10. The CDR3 contains 16 residues. CDR3 residues: CASSPSGRQGFYEQYF. CDR3 bases: TGTGCCAGCTCACCGAGCGGTCGACAGGGGTTCTACGAGCAGTACTTC.

The chain has TRBV21-1 and TRBJ2-7; the D call TRBD2 from the table was never checked on the DNA. TRBV21-1 is listed as a pseudogene. The CDR3 consists of 18 residues. CDR3 loop: CASSDRTGGLREGYEQYF. Here the CDR3 DNA reads TGTGCCAGCAGCGACCGGACAGGAGGTTTGCGGGAGGGCTACGAGCAGTACTTC.

The rearrangement links TRBV7-6 to TRBJ1-6; D is possibly TRBD1 (5 bases). V was pared by 4 bases and J by 10 bases, with 17 bases between. CDR1 is SGHVS and CDR2 is FNYEAQ in the germline V gene. This CDR3 region has 15 residues. The CDR3 DNA sequence: TGTGCCAGCAGCTCAACCGACGGAGGGGTCTCACCCCTCCACTTT. Residues: CASSSTDGGVSPLHF.

The chain uses TRBV7-2 and TRBJ2-7, with 9 bases identical to TRBD1. The junction had 6 bases not matched to a gene; V was cut back by 6 bases and J by 0 bases. Germline CDR1 is SGHTA and CDR2 is FQGNSA. The CDR3 contains 15 residues. CDR3 bases: TGTGCCAGCAGATTACAGGGGGCGATCTCCTACGAGCAGTACTTC. Translation gives CASRLQGAISYEQYF.

This clone was seen only a few times. This chain connects TRBV28 to TRBJ2-2; D unclear. This CDR3 has 15 residues. The germline V gene has CDR1 MDHEN and CDR2 SYDVKM. V dropped 5 bases and J dropped 5 bases, with 15 bases sitting between them. This chain's CDR3 is CASSPSSDWTGELFF. CDR3 nucleotides: TGTGCCAGCAGTCCAAGTAGTGACTGGACCGGGGAGCTGTTTTTT.

This chain joins TRBV2 and TRBJ1-6; 9 nucleotides align to TRBD1. The CDR3 has 14 residues. The trim removed 3 bases at V and 9 bases at J, leaving 3 bases unmatched. CDR1 and CDR2 (germline): SNHLY, FYNNEI. The CDR3 nucleotides are TGTGCCAGCAGTGACAGGACAGGGGTTTCACCCCTCCACTTT. Translation: CASSDRTGVSPLHF.

The V gene is TRBV14, the J gene TRBJ1-1, with D unclear. The CDR3 consists of 14 residues. CDR1 and CDR2 from the germline V gene are SGHDN and FVKESK. V lost 1 base and J lost 5, with 11 bases in between. Here the CDR3 reads CASSQAVGRTEAFF. CDR3 in DNA: TGTGCCAGCAGCCAAGCTGTGGGGAGGACTGAAGCTTTCTTT.

The table lists this clone with a few counts. This rearrangement joins TRBV9 to TRBJ2-1; 8 nucleotides match TRBD2. The CDR3 totals 15 residues. V lost 4 bases to trimming and J lost 10 bases; unmatched junction nucleotides: 13. Germline CDR1 and CDR2: SGDLS and YYNGEE. CDR3 residues: CASSSFEAGEYEQFF. DNA of the CDR3: TGTGCCAGCAGCTCCTTTGAAGCGGGAGAGTACGAGCAGTTCTTC. Drawing the rest from reference TRBV9 and TRBJ2-1, the complete variable domain is DSGVTQTPKHLITATGQRVTLRCSPRSGDLSVYWYQQSLDQGLQFLIQYYNGEERAKGNILERFSAQQFPDLHSELNLSSLELGDSALYFCASSSFEAGEYEQFFGPGTRLTVL.

This clone was seen only a few times. The chain employs TRBV5-1 and TRBJ1-6; D unclear. The CDR3 has 15 residues. With 2 bases removed from V and 0 bases from J, the gap between germline ends came to 6 bases. The germline V gene encodes CDR1 SGHRS and CDR2 YFSETQ. Here the CDR3 reads CASSFRSSYNSPLHF. The DNA for the CDR3 is TGCGCCAGCAGCTTTAGGAGCTCCTATAATTCACCCCTCCACTTT.

The rearrangement joins TRBV18 to TRBJ1-1; unclear D gene. The CDR3 is made up of 15 amino acids. Germline loops: CDR1 KGHSH, CDR2 LQKENI. V was clipped by 2 bases and J by 3 bases, with 13 bases between them. As DNA, the CDR3 is TGTGCCAGCTCACCAATAGAGACGGGTTACACTGAAGCTTTCTTT. This codes for CASSPIETGYTEAFF.

The V call is TRBV5-1, the J call TRBJ2-2; 7 bases line up with TRBD1. The CDR3 is 17 amino acids. Germline lookup yields CDR1 SGHRS and CDR2 YFSETQ. V trimming: 3 bases; J trimming: 3 bases; junction bases outside the gene matches: 11. CDR3 residues: CASSSRKTGLDTGELFF. The CDR3 DNA follows: TGCGCCAGCAGCTCCAGGAAGACAGGGCTCGACACCGGGGAGCTGTTTTTT.

This clone showed up just a few times. The V gene is TRBV19, the J gene TRBJ2-3; TRBD2 aligns across 9 bases. Germline V CDR1 and CDR2: LNHDA, SQIVND (reference sequence). V dropped 6 bases and J dropped 0; count of bases not matched to a gene: 16. This CDR3 is built from 19 residues. CDR3 region: CASSSRIAGGTTSTDTQYF. Here the CDR3 DNA reads TGTGCCAGTAGCTCAAGAATCGCGGGAGGGACTACTAGCACAGATACGCAGTATTTT.

This clone was counted a single time. The chain joins TRBV6-5 to TRBJ2-1; D is perhaps TRBD1 (6 bases). V was cut by 6 bases and J by 4 bases, with 16 bases left in between. Germline CDR1 reads MNHEY; CDR2 reads SVGAGI. CDR3 size: 15 residues. The CDR3 protein is CASSPRDKGYNEQFF. Here the CDR3 DNA reads TGTGCCAGCAGCCCCCGGGACAAGGGGTACAATGAGCAGTTCTTC.

V gene TRBV30 combines with J gene TRBJ1-2; 9 positions match TRBD1. This CDR3 has 15 amino acids. V shed 5 bases, J shed 5 bases, and the junction held 12 bases outside the gene matches. Germline V gene data show CDR1 as GTSNPN and CDR2 as SVGIG (reference sequence). The DNA for the CDR3 is TGTGCCTGGGCAAGACCCGGGACAGGGCAGTATGGCTACACCTTC. Amino acids: CAWARPGTGQYGYTF.

A few counts support this clone. The rearrangement joins TRBV6-5 to TRBJ1-2, with TRBD1 as a possible D gene (5 bases). Germline CDR1 and CDR2: MNHEY and SVGAGI. This CDR3 region has 13 residues. The V end was cut by 2 bases, the J end by 5 bases, with 9 bases between. The CDR3: CASSYGGAYGYTF. CDR3 nucleotide sequence: TGTGCCAGCAGTTACGGAGGGGCTTATGGCTACACCTTC.

V and J are TRBV19 and TRBJ1-4, with 11 positions matching TRBD1. The trim removed 6 bases at V and 7 bases at J, leaving 10 bases unmatched. Germline V gene sequence: CDR1 LNHDA, CDR2 SQIVND (reference sequence). This CDR3 has 16 amino acids. CDR3 DNA sequence: TGTGCCAGTAGCCCGCTTCGGACAGGGGGCCCTGAAAAACTGTTTTTT. Translated: CASSPLRTGGPEKLFF.

CDR3 amino acids: CASSFRGGTGNTIYF. CDR3 sequence (DNA): TGTGCCAGCAGCTTTCGGGGAGGGACTGGAAACACCATATATTTT. V is TRBV5-6 and J is TRBJ1-3, with no clear D. Germline loops: CDR1 SGHDT, CDR2 YYEEEE. Trimming shortened V by 2 bases and J by 2 bases, and 11 bases separated the two germline ends. The CDR3 is 15 amino acids.

This chain connects TRBV20-1 to TRBJ2-3; D may be TRBD2 (5 bases). V was clipped by 3 bases and J by 0 bases, with 13 bases between them. This CDR3 is 15 amino acids long. CDR1 and CDR2 from the germline V gene are DFQATT and SNEGSKA (reference sequence). CDR3 residues: CSASLAYASTDTQYF. For the CDR3, the DNA is TGCAGTGCTAGTCTAGCATATGCTAGCACAGATACGCAGTATTTT.

Notes on this clone: The sample has other DNA sequences that encode this CDR3 too. The chain couples TRBV7-8 to TRBJ2-7; 7 bases align to TRBD2. The V segment lost 4 bases and the J segment 0 bases; nucleotides outside the gene matches: 6. The CDR3 length is 15 residues. Germline CDR1 and CDR2: SGHVS and FQNEAQ. CDR3 coding DNA: TGTGCCAGCAGCTCGAGTAGCGGGCCCTCCTACGAGCAGTACTTC. This gives the protein CASSSSSGPSYEQYF. Variable domain in full (rest from reference TRBV7-8 and TRBJ2-7): GAGVSQSPRYKVAKRGQDVALRCDPISGHVSLFWYQQALGQGPEFLTYFQNEAQLDKSGLPSDRFFAERPEGSVSTLKIQRTQQEDSAVYLCASSSSSGPSYEQYFGPGTRLTVT.

The chain uses TRBV7-6 and TRBJ2-7; 9 bases are shared with TRBD1. The ends lost 5 bases at V and 6 bases at J; junction bases unmatched: 11. The germline V gene has CDR1 SGHVS and CDR2 FNYEAQ. The length of the CDR3 is 15 residues. CDR3 protein: CASSMQPGQGSEQYF. In DNA form, the CDR3 reads TGTGCCAGCAGCATGCAACCGGGACAGGGTTCCGAGCAGTACTTC.

J is TRBJ1-2 and V is TRBV29-1; tentative D call: TRBD1 (5 bases). Between the trimmed V and J ends, which lost 5 bases and 5 bases, there was a span of 9 bases. CDR3 length: 11 residues. The germline V gene encodes CDR1 SQVTM and CDR2 ANQGSEA. As DNA, the CDR3 is TGCAGCGTTCGGGGGGTGTATGGCTACACCTTC. It yields the protein CSVRGVYGYTF.

This sequence joins TRBV12-3 or TRBV12-4 and TRBJ1-2; D gene ambiguous. V gave up 2 bases and J gave up 8 bases, with 9 bases separating them. CDR3 length: 12 residues. This CDR3 is CASSLSQRGYTF. The CDR3 coding sequence is TGTGCCAGCAGTTTAAGTCAGAGGGGCTACACCTTC.

The chain couples TRBV19 to TRBJ1-2; D uncertain. V shed 7 bases and J shed 0 bases, with 9 bases lying between them. The CDR3 extends over 13 amino acids. Per germline, CDR1 LNHDA and CDR2 SQIVND (reference sequence). CDR3 coding DNA: TGTGCCAGTAAGGACTTGTCTAACTATGGCTACACCTTC. Translated, it gives CASKDLSNYGYTF. The full variable domain, its missing parts supplied by reference TRBV19 and TRBJ1-2, is DGGITQSPKYLFRKEGQNVTLSCEQNLNHDAMYWYRQDPGQGLRLIYYSQIVNDFQKGDIAEGYSVSREKKESFPLTVTSAQKNPTAFYLCASKDLSNYGYTFGSGTRLTVV.

This clone showed up just a few times. The chain links TRBV30 to TRBJ2-3; 8 bases fit TRBD2. Germline V CDR1 and CDR2: GTSNPN, SVGIG (reference sequence). V was clipped by 2 bases and J by 9 bases; unmatched bases: 10. The CDR3 extends over 14 amino acids. This CDR3 reads CAWSSGSPPLTQYF. In DNA form, the CDR3 reads TGTGCCTGGAGTAGCGGGAGCCCCCCCCTCACGCAGTATTTT.

The chain is built from TRBV5-1 and TRBJ2-7, with no clear D. The CDR3 contains 13 residues. Germline V CDR1 and CDR2: SGHRS, YFSETQ. V lost 2 bases, J lost 0 bases, and 6 bases lay in between. The DNA for the CDR3 is TGCGCCAGCAGCTTAGACACCTCCTACGAGCAGTACTTC. Protein product: CASSLDTSYEQYF.

The rearrangement joins TRBV6-1 to TRBJ2-3; D unresolved. V shed 0 bases and J shed 4 bases, with 11 bases lying between them. Germline V gives CDR1 MNHNS, CDR2 SASEGT. The CDR3 totals 15 residues. The CDR3 sequence is CASSEAGGRSDTQYF. CDR3 nucleotide sequence: TGTGCCAGCAGTGAAGCAGGCGGCAGATCAGATACGCAGTATTTT.

The chain links TRBV7-2 to TRBJ2-5; D is ambiguous. Germline V gene lookup returns CDR1 SGHTA and CDR2 FQGNSA. This CDR3 region has 14 residues. Trimming cost V 5 bases and J 7 bases, with 17 bases left between them. CDR3 sequence reads: CASSPRGGSRTQYF. CDR3 nucleotide sequence: TGTGCCAGCAGCCCCCGCGGCGGCAGCAGGACCCAGTACTTC.